This is a list of T cell receptor beta chains from one sample in a study. Each CDR3 protein is one row after TCRdb ran MiXCR on the 5' RACE reads. The sample includes under 65,000 distinct CDR3 sequences, 28% of them seen just once. The sequenced sample was tumor-infiltrating memory CD4+ T cells sorted from the breast tumor. Receptors were obtained from a female donor with breast cancer. CDR3s include the opening cysteine and the closing phenylalanine or tryptophan. The order of the fields is CDR3 length, V gene, J gene, D gene, clone size, CDR3 protein, CDR3 DNA. A D gene is named only where the DNA matches it firmly. Expanded clones are given a class, and other clones once, few, many or no size at all.

cdr3_length: 13; v_call: TRBV7-3; j_call: TRBJ2-5; d_call: TRBD1; clone_size: many; cdr3_aa: CASSPQGVETQYF; cdr3_nt: TGTGCCAGCAGCCCCCAGGGGGTAGAGACCCAGTACTTC
cdr3_length: 14; v_call: TRBV20-1; j_call: TRBJ2-1; d_call: .; clone_size: few; cdr3_aa: CSARGLVIYNEQFF; cdr3_nt: TGCAGTGCCAGGGGTTTAGTAATCTACAATGAGCAGTTCTTC
cdr3_length: 14; v_call: TRBV5-1; j_call: TRBJ1-4; d_call: TRBD1; clone_size: few; cdr3_aa: CASSPGQNNEKLFF; cdr3_nt: TGCGCCAGCAGCCCGGGACAGAATAATGAAAAACTGTTTTTT
cdr3_length: 14; v_call: TRBV7-9; j_call: TRBJ1-6; d_call: .; clone_size: .; cdr3_aa: CASSLGTGNSPLHF; cdr3_nt: TGTGCCAGCAGCTTAGGGACGGGTAATTCACCCCTCCACTTT
cdr3_length: 15; v_call: TRBV11-1; j_call: TRBJ1-1; d_call: .; clone_size: once; cdr3_aa: CASSLGDRSNTEAFF; cdr3_nt: TGTGCCAGCAGCTTAGGAGACAGGTCGAACACTGAAGCTTTCTTT
cdr3_length: 14; v_call: TRBV6-1; j_call: TRBJ2-3; d_call: .; clone_size: .; cdr3_aa: CASMWQPSTDTQYF; cdr3_nt: TGTGCCAGCATGTGGCAGCCGAGCACAGATACGCAGTATTTT
cdr3_length: 16; v_call: TRBV24-1; j_call: TRBJ2-2; d_call: .; clone_size: few; cdr3_aa: CATSDPRSPGAGELFF; cdr3_nt: TGTGCCACCAGTGACCCCCGTTCGCCGGGCGCCGGGGAGCTGTTTTTT
cdr3_length: 13; v_call: TRBV10-3; j_call: TRBJ1-3; d_call: .; clone_size: many; cdr3_aa: CAITAGSGNTIYF; cdr3_nt: TGTGCCATCACCGCAGGCTCTGGAAACACCATATATTTT
cdr3_length: 13; v_call: TRBV20-1; j_call: TRBJ2-7; d_call: TRBD1; clone_size: .; cdr3_aa: CSAATGGTDEQYF; cdr3_nt: TGCAGTGCTGCGACAGGGGGCACCGACGAGCAGTACTTC
cdr3_length: 15; v_call: TRBV4-3; j_call: TRBJ1-6; d_call: .; clone_size: once; cdr3_aa: CASSQEEGAESPLHF; cdr3_nt: TGCGCCAGCAGCCAAGAGGAGGGAGCAGAGTCACCCCTCCACTTT
cdr3_length: 17; v_call: TRBV4-1; j_call: TRBJ2-6; d_call: TRBD1; clone_size: .; cdr3_aa: CASSQRQGARGANVLTF; cdr3_nt: TGCGCCAGCAGCCAACGACAGGGGGCGCGTGGGGCCAACGTCCTGACTTTC
cdr3_length: 14; v_call: TRBV20-1; j_call: TRBJ2-2; d_call: .; clone_size: few; cdr3_aa: CSARAARGTGELFF; cdr3_nt: TGCAGTGCTAGGGCGGCTAGGGGTACCGGGGAGCTGTTTTTT